These 2 T cell receptor beta chains were sequenced from one sample in a study of T cell responses to AZD1222 COVID-19 vaccine. Clones were sequenced by immunoSEQ multiplex PCR, and TCRdb holds only the in-frame ones, with some missing. The sample lists about 130,000 clones, around 90% occurring once. The sequencing here drew on peripheral blood, taken on day 0 of AZD1222 vaccination. All receptors come from an adult in good health.

This clone was observed a single time. The rearrangement links TRBV2 to TRBJ2-5, with D possibly TRBD2 on 5 matching bases. Germline loops: CDR1 SNHLY, CDR2 FYNNEI. The CDR3 is made up of 13 amino acids. V lost 9 bases, J lost 4 bases, and 15 bases lay in between. This CDR3 is CARNGPGRETQYF. The CDR3 coding sequence is TGTGCCAGGAACGGGCCGGGGAGAGAGACCCAGTACTTC.

The chain has TRBV4-3 and TRBJ1-2; D gene ambiguous. The germline gives CDR1 LGHNA, CDR2 YSLEER. The CDR3 consists of 15 residues. V shed 1 base and J shed 3 bases, with 12 bases lying between them. The DNA of the CDR3 is TGCGCCAGCAGCCAAGTCTCGGGAGGCTACTATGGCTACACCTTC. It specifies CASSQVSGGYYGYTF.